The T cell receptor (beta chain) described here comes from a study of T cell repertoires in cytomegalovirus infection. MiXCR was run by TCRdb on the reads, yielding one entry per CDR3 protein. Among approximately 500,000 distinct CDR3 sequences, roughly a third were seen once, and the ten largest hold under 20%. As to this clonotype: Antigen specificity is unknown.

CDR1 is SGHDT and CDR2 is YYEEEE in the germline V gene. The V segment lost 1 base and the J segment 8 bases; nucleotides outside the gene matches: 8. The CDR3 is 14 residues long. Broader study findings: Dominating the ex vivo response were TCR beta clonotypes that were CMV-specific and HLA-C-restricted.

The chain carries TRBV5-6 and TRBJ1-2; 7 bases align to TRBD1. The TCR sequence derives from a human donor in good health (CMV status not recorded). Some clones in this sample may be carry-over from other donors' samples. The sequencing used cultured PBMCs, collected from culture after CMV antigen stimulation. The CDR3 loop reads CASSLTGEREGYTF. CDR3 in DNA: TGTGCCAGCAGCTTGACAGGGGAAAGGGAGGGCTACACCTTC.